Presented here are 10 T cell receptor beta chains from one specimen sequenced in a study of T cells in Graves' hyperthyroidism and ophthalmopathy. Regions amplified from RNA transcripts were the TCR beta CDR3 regions. The TCR CDR3 was amplified in a first-round RT-PCR using the HTBI primer set. TCRdb reprocessed the multiplex PCR reads with MiXCR, giving one entry per CDR3 protein. The sample consists of a few hundred thousand distinct CDR3 sequences, under 60% of them appearing once. The source material was peripheral blood or thyroid tissue (not recorded which). These receptor sequences come from a woman between 18 and 29 years old with Graves' hyperthyroidism.

This clonotype was seen more than once but under ten times. This may come from a read error, since a much larger clone is one base off. This sequence joins TRBV7-2 and TRBJ1-5; D is possibly TRBD1 (5 bases). CDR3 length: 14 residues. V shed 10 bases and J shed 2 bases, with 15 bases lying between them. The germline V gene has CDR1 SGHTA and CDR2 FQGNSA. The CDR3 here is CANRVGVGNQPQHF. CDR3 sequence (DNA): TGTGCCAACAGAGTGGGGGTCGGCAATCAGCCCCAGCATTTT. Complete variable domain (other parts from reference TRBV7-2 and TRBJ1-5): GAGVSQSPSNKVTEKGKDVELRCDPISGHTALYWYRQSLGQGLEFLIYFQGNSAPDKSGLPSDRFSAERTGGSVSTLTIQRTQQEDSAVYLCANRVGVGNQPQHFGDGTRLSIL.

V gene TRBV7-9 combines with J gene TRBJ2-2; 9 bases fit TRBD1. Germline V lookup: CDR1 SEHNR, CDR2 FQNEAQ (reference sequence). This CDR3 region has 18 residues. J gave up 6 bases and V 1 base, and 12 bases lay outside the gene matches. The CDR3 DNA follows: TGTGCCAGCAGCTTAGGACAGGGGACAGGGTTTTTCGCCGGGGAGCTGTTTTTT. Amino acids: CASSLGQGTGFFAGELFF.

This clonotype was picked up a small number of times. The chain employs TRBV11-2 and TRBJ2-3, with D perhaps matching TRBD1 (5 bases). The CDR3 length is 14 residues. Germline V lookup: CDR1 SGHAT, CDR2 FQNNGV. The V end lost 5 bases, the J end lost 6 bases, and 15 bases lay between the germline ends. CDR3: CASSLRSPGDTQYF. DNA of the CDR3: TGTGCCAGCAGCCTAAGATCCCCAGGGGATACGCAGTATTTT.

The rearrangement links TRBV2 to TRBJ2-1; no clear D gene. CDR1 is SNHLY, CDR2 FYNNEI, per germline. The germline V and J ends were trimmed by 0 bases and 9 bases, with 3 bases remaining between them. The CDR3 contains 11 residues. The CDR3 DNA sequence: TGTGCCAGCAGTGAAGCTGGTGAGCAGTTCTTC. This translates into CASSEAGEQFF.

This clonotype was observed at least ten times. The chain employs TRBV5-1 and TRBJ2-7; 7 bases map to TRBD2. With 0 bases clipped from V and 3 bases from J, the junction kept 3 bases outside the gene matches. There are 14 residues in the CDR3. Germline V CDR1 and CDR2: SGHRS, YFSETQ. CDR3 sequence reads: CASSLDRDYYEQYF. CDR3 DNA sequence: TGCGCCAGCAGCTTGGATAGGGACTACTACGAGCAGTACTTC. The full variable domain, completed using reference TRBV5-1 and TRBJ2-7, is KAGVTQTPRYLIKTRGQQVTLSCSPISGHRSVSWYQQTPGQGLQFLFEYFSETQRNKGNFPGRFSGRQFSNSRSEMNVSTLELGDSALYLCASSLDRDYYEQYFGPGTRLTVT.

This clonotype was seen ten or more times. This chain links TRBV6-6 with TRBJ1-4, with 9 bases that match TRBD1. The CDR3 is 13 residues long. CDR1 and CDR2 (germline): MNHNY, SVGAGI (reference sequence). V lost 6 bases to trimming and J lost 8 bases; unmatched junction nucleotides: 4. This CDR3 reads CASRTGGLEKLFF. The CDR3 DNA sequence: TGTGCCAGCAGGACAGGGGGTTTGGAAAAACTGTTTTTT.

This clonotype has at least ten counts. The chain uses TRBV12-3 or TRBV12-4 and TRBJ1-1, with D unresolved. Trimming removed 3 bases at V and 0 bases at J, with 8 bases between. This CDR3 contains 14 residues. The CDR3 sequence is CASSFSQVNTEAFF. CDR3 DNA sequence: TGTGCCAGCAGTTTTTCCCAGGTGAACACTGAAGCTTTCTTT.

This clonotype was seen many times. The chain links TRBV5-1 to TRBJ2-7; TRBD1 aligns across 9 bases. The germline gives CDR1 SGHRS, CDR2 YFSETQ. This CDR3 has 14 residues. V lost 3 bases to trimming and J lost 3 bases; unmatched junction nucleotides: 4. The CDR3 reads CASSYTGGDYEQYF. CDR3 coding DNA: TGCGCCAGCAGCTATACAGGGGGCGACTACGAGCAGTACTTC.

J is TRBJ1-4 and V is TRBV29-1; a weak D match, TRBD1 (6 bases). The CDR3 is 13 residues long. Trimming cost V 8 bases and J 6 bases, with 16 bases left between them. Looked up from germline, CDR1 is SQVTM and CDR2 is ANQGSEA. CDR3 DNA sequence: TGCAGCTCCAACAGGGAAAGGGATGAAAAACTGTTTTTT. This encodes CSSNRERDEKLFF.

This clonotype occurred many times. The rearrangement uses TRBV6-2 or TRBV6-3 and TRBJ2-7, with 10 bases identical to TRBD2. The CDR3 has 15 amino acids. J was trimmed by 0 bases and V by 7 bases; bases with no gene match: 6. Germline CDR1 is MNHEY and CDR2 is SVGEGT. CDR3 DNA sequence: TGTGCCAGCACCGGACGACTAGCGGGCTCCTACGAGCAGTACTTC. Protein product: CASTGRLAGSYEQYF.